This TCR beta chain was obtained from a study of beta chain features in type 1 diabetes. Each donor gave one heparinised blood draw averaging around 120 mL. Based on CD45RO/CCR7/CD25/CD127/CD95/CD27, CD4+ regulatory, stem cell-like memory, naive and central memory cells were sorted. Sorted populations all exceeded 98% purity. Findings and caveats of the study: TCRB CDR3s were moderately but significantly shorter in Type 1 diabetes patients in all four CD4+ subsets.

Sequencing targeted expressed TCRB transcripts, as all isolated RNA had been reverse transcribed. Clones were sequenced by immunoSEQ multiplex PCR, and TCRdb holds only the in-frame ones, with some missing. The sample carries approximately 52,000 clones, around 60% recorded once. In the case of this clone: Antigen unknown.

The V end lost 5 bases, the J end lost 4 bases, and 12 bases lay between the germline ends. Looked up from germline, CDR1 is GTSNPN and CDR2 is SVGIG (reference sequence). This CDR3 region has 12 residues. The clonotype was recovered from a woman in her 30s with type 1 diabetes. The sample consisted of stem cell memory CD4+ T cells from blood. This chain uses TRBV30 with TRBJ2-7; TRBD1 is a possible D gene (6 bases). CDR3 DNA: TGTGCCTGGGACAGGACATCGTACGAGCAGTACTTC. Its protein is CAWDRTSYEQYF.